Following are 7 T cell receptor beta chains from one sample sequenced in a study of blood T cell repertoires in COVID-19. Clones were sequenced by immunoSEQ multiplex PCR, and TCRdb holds only the in-frame ones, with some missing. The sample lists roughly 52,000 clones; about 92% were seen once. The sequenced sample consisted of peripheral blood. All receptors come from a woman of 80 years or more with acute or convalescent COVID-19.

This chain joins TRBV12-5 and TRBJ1-1, with D tentatively TRBD1 (5 bases). Germline V gene data show CDR1 as LGHNT and CDR2 as FRNRAP. The V end lost 3 bases, the J end lost 0 bases, and 11 bases lay between the germline ends. This CDR3 is built from 15 residues. In nucleotides, the CDR3 is TGTGCTAGTGGTTTCCGGGCGGACATGAACACTGAAGCTTTCTTT. It translates to CASGFRADMNTEAFF.

This chain joins TRBV12-3 or TRBV12-4 and TRBJ1-2; 7 nucleotides align to TRBD1. The V and J ends lost 6 bases and 2 bases, in that order; junction bases with no gene match: 3. The CDR3 extends over 13 amino acids. For the CDR3, the DNA is TGTGCCAGCAGCCCGGGACAGAACTATGGCTACACCTTC. Translating it yields CASSPGQNYGYTF.

V gene TRBV10-3 combines with J gene TRBJ2-2; D is perhaps TRBD1 (5 bases). V dropped 7 bases and J dropped 6 bases, with 15 bases sitting between them. From germline, CDR1 is ENHRY and CDR2 SYGVKD. The CDR3 covers 14 residues. The CDR3 region is CAITSRDGAGELFF. The CDR3 region has the DNA TGTGCCATCACCTCCAGGGATGGGGCCGGGGAGCTGTTTTTT.

The chain joins TRBV30 to TRBJ1-1; 8 bases match TRBD1. CDR3 length: 13 residues. The V gene's germline CDR1 is GTSNPN and CDR2 SVGIG (reference sequence). After removal of 3 bases from V and 7 bases from J, the junction contained 7 bases not matched to a gene. The CDR3 DNA is TGTGCCTGGAGGGCCCCAGGGGGCGGTGAAGCTTTCTTT. It codes for CAWRAPGGGEAFF.

This clone has just a few counts. V is TRBV10-3 and J is TRBJ1-1; D gene uncertain. The CDR3 runs to 14 residues. Trimming stripped 5 bases from V and 7 bases from J, with 17 bases between. The germline gives CDR1 ENHRY, CDR2 SYGVKD. The CDR3 DNA reads TGTGCCATCAGTCAAACCGCCCCGCATAGTGAAGCTTTCTTT. It encodes CAISQTAPHSEAFF.

V and J are TRBV28 and TRBJ1-2; D not resolved. The V end was cut by 3 bases, the J end by 5 bases, with 16 bases between. Germline V gene data show CDR1 as MDHEN and CDR2 as SYDVKM. This CDR3 is built from 15 residues. In DNA, the CDR3 is TGTGCCAGCAGTTTGGAGGACCGGCTAATGTATGGCTACACCTTC. Amino acid sequence: CASSLEDRLMYGYTF.

The chain combines TRBV2 with TRBJ1-5; perhaps TRBD1 as D (5 bases). Germline V CDR1 and CDR2: SNHLY, FYNNEI. This CDR3 has 15 residues. V lost 0 bases, J lost 4 bases, and 10 bases lay in between. This chain's CDR3 is CASSEALGGNQPQHF. CDR3 sequence (DNA): TGTGCCAGCAGTGAAGCGCTCGGGGGAAATCAGCCCCAGCATTTT.